This TCR beta chain emerged from a study of technical replicates of blood from a handful of donors. The CDR3 consists of 15 residues. CDR1 is SGDLS, CDR2 YYNGEE, per germline. The J segment lost 5 bases and the V segment lost 1 base, leaving 4 bases of the junction unmatched. Some clones are missing from TCRdb's copy, which holds only in-frame ones; the method was immunoSEQ multiplex PCR. The sample includes tens of thousands of clones, roughly 92% of them seen just once. V is TRBV9 and J is TRBJ2-3; 10 bases line up with TRBD2. The sample taken for sequencing was T cells isolated from PBMCs. This clonotype originated in a human donor in good health. The CDR3 sequence is CASSVSLAGEDTQYF. The CDR3 region has the DNA TGTGCCAGCAGCGTAAGTCTAGCGGGAGAAGATACGCAGTATTTT.